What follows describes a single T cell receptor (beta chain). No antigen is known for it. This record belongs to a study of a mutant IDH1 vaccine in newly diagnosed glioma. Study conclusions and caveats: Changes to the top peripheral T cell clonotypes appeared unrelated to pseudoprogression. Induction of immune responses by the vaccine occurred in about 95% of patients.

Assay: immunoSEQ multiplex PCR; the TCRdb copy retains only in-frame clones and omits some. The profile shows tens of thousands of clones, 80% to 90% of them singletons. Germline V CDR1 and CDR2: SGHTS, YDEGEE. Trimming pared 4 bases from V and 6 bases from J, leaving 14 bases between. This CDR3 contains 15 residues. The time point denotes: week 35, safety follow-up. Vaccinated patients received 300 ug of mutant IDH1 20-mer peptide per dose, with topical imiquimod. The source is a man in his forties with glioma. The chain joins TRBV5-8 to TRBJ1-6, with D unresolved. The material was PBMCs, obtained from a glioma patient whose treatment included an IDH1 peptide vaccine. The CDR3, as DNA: TGTGCCAGCAGCCGTACGCTGGTGGGTAATTCACCCCTCCACTTT. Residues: CASSRTLVGNSPLHF.